This TCR beta chain is from a study of Ad26.COV2.S vaccination and SARS-CoV-2 variants. About the research overall: The Ad26.COV2.S arm of the COV1001 trial was where the donor was placed.

The sample's treatment: some 20 received Ad26.COV2.S at low or high dose, single or two shots; about 5 received placebo; per-sample allocation not given. After the first vaccine or placebo injection, samples were drawn on day 63. Produced via immunoSEQ multiplex PCR; TCRdb's table is partial and in-frame only. The data show about 250,000 clones, roughly 86% seen once. V gave up 0 bases and J gave up 3 bases, with 6 bases separating them. The CDR3 sequence is 14 residues long. Germline V CDR1 and CDR2: MGHDK, SYGVNS. This specimen consisted of peripheral blood, obtained in a trial of Ad26.COV2.S vaccine versus placebo. The sequence came from a person aged 18 to 59 who received the Ad26.COV2.S COVID-19 vaccine or a placebo. The chain is built from TRBV25-1 and TRBJ2-1; no firm D call. The CDR3 loop reads CASSEYPGYNEQFF. CDR3 coding DNA: TGTGCCAGCAGTGAATACCCCGGCTACAATGAGCAGTTCTTC.